What follows are 16 T cell receptor beta chains derived from one specimen sequenced in a study of blood T cells in healthy people across ages. The second PCR ran roughly 6 to 11 cycles with a sample-barcoded 5' primer and J-beta primers. TCRdb passed the 5' RACE reads through MiXCR, listing each CDR3 protein once. Of 870,000 or so distinct CDR3 sequences listed, more than 25% are singletons. The sequencing sample was made of blood. The receptors originated from a woman of 80 years or more in good health.

The rearrangement joins TRBV3-1 to TRBJ1-5; maybe TRBD1 (6 bases). The germline V gene encodes CDR1 LGHDT and CDR2 YNNKEL (reference sequence). Trimming removed 1 base at V and 5 bases at J, with 9 bases between. CDR3 length equals 14 residues. The CDR3: CASSQAGVYQPQHF. DNA of the CDR3: TGTGCCAGCAGCCAAGCAGGGGTCTATCAGCCCCAGCATTTT.

This clonotype was recorded at least ten times. The chain has TRBV7-9 and TRBJ1-2; maybe TRBD1 (6 bases). CDR1 and CDR2 (germline): SEHNR, FQNEAQ (reference sequence). The CDR3 has 13 residues. With 3 bases removed from V and 6 bases from J, the gap between germline ends came to 11 bases. CDR3 protein: CASSFEGGNGYTF. CDR3 bases: TGTGCCAGCAGCTTTGAGGGGGGTAATGGCTACACCTTC.

The chain employs TRBV6-5 and TRBJ2-3; TRBD1 agrees at 9 bases. Trimming cost V 0 bases and J 7 bases; bases outside gene matches: 8. In germline, CDR1 is MNHEY, CDR2 SVGAGI. The CDR3 runs 16 residues. The CDR3 region has the DNA TGTGCCAGCAGTTACTCGACAGGGGGGGGCCTCAATACGCAGTATTTT. This sequence encodes CASSYSTGGGLNTQYF.

The J gene is TRBJ2-5, the V gene TRBV21-1; the DNA was not used to check the table's D call, TRBD1. TRBV21-1 is marked as a pseudogene. The CDR3 spans 15 residues. CDR3 nucleotide sequence: TGTGCCAGCACCCGTTTGAGGCTGAGTTTGCCAGGGGTACACTTC. It yields the protein CASTRLRLSLPGVHF.

This chain uses TRBV7-2 with TRBJ2-4, with TRBD2 as a possible D gene (5 bases). In germline, CDR1 is SGHTA, CDR2 FQGNSA. V lost 5 bases and J lost 0, with 8 bases in between. This CDR3 comprises 14 residues. CDR3 in amino acids: CASSPGRAKNIQYF. In nucleotides, the CDR3 is TGTGCCAGCAGCCCTGGGAGAGCCAAAAACATTCAGTACTTC.

This clonotype has a count of ten or more. V usage is TRBV20-1 and J usage is TRBJ1-1; TRBD1 matches at 10 bases. Germline assignment: CDR1 DFQATT and CDR2 SNEGSKA (reference sequence). The V gene end was trimmed by 4 bases and the J gene end by 3 bases; junction bases not matched to a gene: 8. This CDR3 comprises 15 residues. The CDR3 protein is CSANLRQGAYTEAFF. The CDR3 bases are TGCAGTGCTAACCTTCGACAGGGGGCTTACACTGAAGCTTTCTTT.

This clonotype occurred once. This sequence joins TRBV27 and TRBJ2-6; 7 positions match TRBD1. Germline V gives CDR1 MNHEY, CDR2 SMNVEV (reference sequence). Unmatched junction bases numbered 5, after V lost 9 bases and J lost 0 bases. The CDR3 is 15 amino acids. Here the CDR3 reads CASGRGNSGANVLTF. The CDR3 region has the DNA TGTGCCAGTGGCAGGGGGAACTCTGGGGCCAACGTCCTGACTTTC.

The J gene is TRBJ1-6, the V gene TRBV28; D uncertain. Germline CDR1 is MDHEN and CDR2 is SYDVKM. This CDR3 has 15 residues. Trimming removed 7 bases from V and 7 bases from J, with 17 bases in between. The CDR3 protein is CASMMSGARNSPLHF. CDR3 DNA sequence: TGTGCCAGCATGATGTCAGGCGCTAGGAATTCACCCCTCCACTTT.

This clonotype was found many times. This sequence joins TRBV24-1 and TRBJ2-3, with 7 bases lining up with TRBD1. J gave up 6 bases and V 4 bases, and 9 bases lay outside the gene matches. From germline, CDR1 is KGHDR and CDR2 SFDVKD. The CDR3 is 15 residues long. In DNA form, the CDR3 reads TGTGCCACCAGTGACCCAAGGGGGCCAGTGGATACGCAGTATTTT. It yields the protein CATSDPRGPVDTQYF.

In its sample, this clonotype was seen many times. The CDR3 sequence: CASSLGTQNTEAFF. The CDR3, as DNA: TGTGCCAGCAGCTTAGGGACACAAAACACTGAAGCTTTCTTT. The chain couples TRBV7-9 to TRBJ1-1; D may be TRBD1 (5 bases). The CDR3 has 14 amino acids. V was clipped by 1 base and J by 2 bases, with 8 bases between them. CDR1 and CDR2 from the germline V gene are SEHNR and FQNEAQ (reference sequence). The variable domain in full, completed from reference TRBV7-9 and TRBJ1-1, reads DTGVSQNPRHKITKRGQNVTFRCDPISEHNRLYWYRQTLGQGPEFLTYFQNEAQLEKSRLLSDRFSAERPKGSFSTLEIQRTEQGDSAMYLCASSLGTQNTEAFFGQGTRLTVV.

At least ten counts were recorded for this clonotype. The rearrangement joins TRBV7-2 to TRBJ2-5; the match to TRBD1 covers 8 bases. The germline V gene has CDR1 SGHTA and CDR2 FQGNSA. The CDR3 sequence is 14 residues long. The V segment lost 5 bases and the J segment 2 bases; nucleotides outside the gene matches: 4. CDR3 nucleotides: TGTGCCAGCAGCATGAACAGGGGGCAAGAGACCCAGTACTTC. Translating gives CASSMNRGQETQYF.

This clonotype was observed a few times. The V call is TRBV14, the J call TRBJ2-1; 9 positions agree with TRBD2. Germline V gene lookup returns CDR1 SGHDN and CDR2 FVKESK. Trimming took 6 bases from V and 3 from J; bases not matched to a gene: 9. This CDR3 contains 16 residues. CDR3 coding DNA: TGTGCCAGCAGTACCTTTAGCGGGGGAATCTACAATGAGCAGTTCTTC. This codes for CASSTFSGGIYNEQFF.

This clonotype was detected ten times or more. This chain uses TRBV5-6 with TRBJ2-1, with TRBD2 matching 8 bases. In germline, CDR1 is SGHDT, CDR2 YYEEEE. V shed 3 bases, J shed 6 bases, and the junction held 8 bases outside the gene matches. The CDR3 sequence is 15 residues long. As DNA, the CDR3 is TGTGCCAGCAGCTGGGTCAGCGGGGGATTCAATGAGCAGTTCTTC. Protein product: CASSWVSGGFNEQFF. Full variable domain (missing parts from reference TRBV5-6 and TRBJ2-1): DAGVTQSPTHLIKTRGQQVTLRCSPKSGHDTVSWYQQALGQGPQFIFQYYEEEERQRGNFPDRFSGHQFPNYSSELNVNALLLGDSALYLCASSWVSGGFNEQFFGPGTRLTVL.

At least ten counts were recorded for this clonotype. The chain uses TRBV20-1 and TRBJ1-1, with TRBD1 as a possible D gene (5 bases). Trimming removed 5 bases at V and 4 bases at J, with 20 bases between. This CDR3 contains 15 residues. Germline CDR1 is DFQATT and CDR2 is SNEGSKA (reference sequence). CDR3 DNA sequence: TGCAGTGCTGGCCCCTTCGACAGATTAGGCACTGAAGCTTTCTTT. Its protein is CSAGPFDRLGTEAFF.

The chain is built from TRBV12-3 or TRBV12-4 and TRBJ1-1, with a weak D call TRBD1 (5 bases). Trimming took 3 bases from V and 6 from J, leaving 8 bases between them. The CDR3 sequence is 12 residues long. DNA of the CDR3: TGTGCCAGCAGTTTGGGGGTTCCTGAAGCTTTCTTT. It specifies CASSLGVPEAFF.

This clonotype has only a few counts. Compared with germline, one end of the junction differs, possibly owing to a read error. V usage is TRBV3-1 and J usage is TRBJ2-2; either TRBD1 or TRBD2 may fit D (10 bases each). Germline V gives CDR1 LGHDT, CDR2 YNNKEL (reference sequence). The length of the CDR3 is 18 residues. This CDR3 is CACSRRDRGLASTGELFF. DNA of the CDR3: TGTGCCTGCAGCCGCCGGGACAGGGGACTAGCGAGCACCGGGGAGCTGTTTTTT.